This TCR beta chain is from a study of blood T cells in healthy people across ages. Through a sample-barcoded 5' primer and a J-beta primer mix, a second PCR was run for roughly 6 to 12 cycles. TCRdb re-derived calls from the 5' RACE reads in MiXCR, one entry per CDR3 protein. The repertoire has 650,000 to 1,000,000 distinct CDR3 sequences, around 36% of them found once; the top ten carry 13%. Caucasian, healthy and from Russia, the donors were aged between about 6 and 90. Every donor gave 8.5 to 10 milliliters of peripheral blood. This clonotype has at least ten counts. Trimming took off 0 bases at V and 11 bases at J, with 9 bases between the two ends. CDR3 length: 12 residues. From germline, CDR1 is SGHDT and CDR2 YYEEEE.

The sequenced sample was blood. The V call is TRBV5-6, the J call TRBJ2-1; D tentatively reads TRBD1 or TRBD2 (5 bases each). This sequence was found in a man between 18 and 29 years old in good health. The CDR3: CASSLERGQQFF. As DNA, the CDR3 is TGTGCCAGCAGCTTGGAACGGGGACAGCAGTTCTTC.